These T cell receptor beta chains were read from a single sample in a study of cytomegalovirus exposure and HLA in healthy donors. Measured with immunoSEQ multiplex PCR; TCRdb has only the in-frame clones, and not every one. The data show over 150,000 clones, 87% seen once. The sequenced sample was PBMCs. The origin of the receptors is a woman aged 25 to 39 in good health and CMV-seronegative. Each CDR3 is given with its conserved first and last residue. A D gene is named only where the DNA matches it firmly. Some rows mark clone size as missing; the rest say once, few, many or name a class of expanded clone.

TRBJ2-1	NA	NA	TRBV27	TGTGCCAGCAGCCACCGCGGCGGGGCTCGTGAGCAGTTCTTC	CASSHRGGAREQFF
TRBJ2-7	NA	TRBD1	TRBV28	TGTGCCAGCAGTCCTGGGGACAGGAAAGGGGTCTACGAGCAGTACTTC	CASSPGDRKGVYEQYF
TRBJ2-5	NA	NA	TRBV28	TGTGCCAGCAGCTCTGGCGGGGCCTCCAAGGGAACCCAGTACTTC	CASSSGGASKGTQYF
TRBJ2-5	NA	TRBD2	TRBV28	TGTGCCAGCAGTTTTGCCCGACTAGCGGAGTTCGAGGAGACCCAGTACTTC	CASSFARLAEFEETQYF
TRBJ2-1	few	TRBD2	TRBV28	TGTGCCAGCAGTGTGGGACTAGCGGGTAGTAGCTCCTACAATGAGCAGTTCTTC	CASSVGLAGSSSYNEQFF
TRBJ1-1	NA	NA	TRBV18	TGTGCCAGCTCACCGGGGCCGGGACTCGGTGGGGCTGAAGCTTTCTTT	CASSPGPGLGGAEAFF
TRBJ1-2	NA	TRBD1	TRBV18	TGTGCCAGCTCACCGTCCGGGACAGGGACTGGGGCCTATGGCTACACCTTC	CASSPSGTGTGAYGYTF
TRBJ2-1	NA	TRBD2	TRBV6-5	TGTGCCAGCAGAAAACCTAGCGGGGGGTACAATGAGCAGTTCTTC	CASRKPSGGYNEQFF
TRBJ2-2	NA	TRBD2	TRBV5-1	TGCGCCAGCAGCTCTAGCGGGAACTCCGGGGAGCTGTTTTTT	CASSSSGNSGELFF
TRBJ1-2	NA	NA	TRBV7-9	TGTGCCAGCAGCCCGTCCCATGGCTACACCTTC	CASSPSHGYTF
TRBJ1-5	NA	TRBD1	TRBV19	TGTGCCAGTAGTATTCAGGGGGCGTCTCAGCCCCAGCATTTT	CASSIQGASQPQHF
TRBJ2-2	NA	TRBD1	TRBV29-1	TGCAGCGTTAGGGACAGGGGTAACACCGGGGAGCTGTTTTTT	CSVRDRGNTGELFF
TRBJ2-1	NA	TRBD2	TRBV2	TGTGCCAGCACCTGGGACTTAAAAACGGCGGGGGGGCCTACGAATGAGCAGTTCTTC	CASTWDLKTAGGPTNEQFF
TRBJ2-7	NA	TRBD2	TRBV6-1	TGTGCCAGCAGTGCCCGACTAGCGGGATTTCCTATAGCTCCCCCCGAGCAGTACTTC	CASSARLAGFPIAPPEQYF
TRBJ2-6	NA	NA	TRBV9	TGTGCCAGCAGCCCCTCAGCTACAGGGAGCCCCGGGGCCAACGTCCTGACTTTC	CASSPSATGSPGANVLTF
TRBJ2-7	NA	TRBD2	TRBV5-1	TGCGCCAGCAGCTTGCAACTACTAGCGGGGGGTAACTACGAGCAGTACTTC	CASSLQLLAGGNYEQYF
TRBJ2-7	NA	NA	TRBV28	TGTGCCAGCAGCCAATCCTACGAGCAGTACTTC	CASSQSYEQYF
TRBJ2-5	NA	TRBD1	TRBV11-3	TGTGCCAGCAGCCCACGGACAGGGGGGGAGACCCAGTACTTC	CASSPRTGGETQYF
TRBJ2-7	few	NA	TRBV9	TGTGCCAGCAGCCCGGACTCCCAAATCTCCTACGAGCAGTACTTC	CASSPDSQISYEQYF
TRBJ2-7	NA	TRBD2	TRBV28	TGTGCCAGCAGTTCCTTAGCGGGAGTGTTGAACGAGCAGTACTTC	CASSSLAGVLNEQYF
TRBJ1-5	NA	TRBD1	TRBV4-2	TGTGCCAGCAGCCAAGAACAGGGGGAGAATCAGCCCCAGCATTTT	CASSQEQGENQPQHF
TRBJ1-1	NA	NA	TRBV9	TGTGCCAGCAGCCTGGTGGGGGGGAACACTGAAGCTTTCTTT	CASSLVGGNTEAFF
TRBJ1-1	NA	TRBD1	TRBV9	TGTGCCAGCAGCGCCTCAGGGGGATTAAGTACTGAAGCTTTCTTT	CASSASGGLSTEAFF
TRBJ2-1	NA	NA	TRBV6-5	TGTGCCAGCAGACCCTCAGGGGCCAATGAGCAGTTCTTC	CASRPSGANEQFF
TRBJ1-1	NA	TRBD1	TRBV5-6	TGTGCCAGCAGCTATTTCACAGGGGGAACACGTGAAGCTTTCTTT	CASSYFTGGTREAFF
TRBJ2-1	NA	NA	TRBV19	TGTGCCAGTAGTTCCTCGTTCCTAGCTATTTCTCTCCGTGAGCAGTTCTTC	CASSSSFLAISLREQFF
TRBJ2-3	NA	TRBD1	TRBV19	TGTGCCAGTAGCATCCCGGGACAGGGTGGTTGGACAGATACGCAGTATTTT	CASSIPGQGGWTDTQYF
TRBJ2-7	NA	NA	TRBV7-9	TGTGCCAGCAGCAGTAGAGCCGATCAAGAGCAGTACTTC	CASSSRADQEQYF
TRBJ1-6	NA	NA	TRBV18	TGTGCCAGCTCACCCGACAGTTCTAATTCACCCCTCCACTTT	CASSPDSSNSPLHF
TRBJ1-1	few	TRBD1	TRBV4-1	TGCGCCAGCAGCCTCCGATTCCGGGACAGGGGACACACTGAAGCTTTCTTT	CASSLRFRDRGHTEAFF
TRBJ2-5	NA	TRBD2	TRBV28	TGTGCCAGCAGTTTAGGGGGGGGAGAGACCCAGTACTTC	CASSLGGGETQYF
TRBJ1-2	NA	TRBD1	TRBV5-4	TGTGCCAGCAGATCCGGGACAGCCTATGGCTACACCTTC	CASRSGTAYGYTF
TRBJ2-3	once	NA	TRBV10-3	TGTGCCATCAGTGAGTCGAAGGCTAGTCGGGGTGGCACAGATACGCAGTATTTT	CAISESKASRGGTDTQYF
TRBJ2-2	NA	NA	TRBV9	TGTGCCAGCAGCGTAGAATCTAGACGCACCGGGGAGCTGTTTTTT	CASSVESRRTGELFF
TRBJ2-5	once	NA	TRBV5-4	TGTGCCAGCAGCTTGGTGGGTTCCGCGTCTCGGGAGCAGTACTTC	CASSLVGSASREQYF
TRBJ2-5	NA	NA	TRBV4-1	TGCGCCAGCAGCCAATTTCTCGGGGAGACCCAGTACTTC	CASSQFLGETQYF
TRBJ2-7	NA	TRBD2	TRBV19	TGTGCCAGTAGACTAGCGGGCAACTCCTACGAGCAGTACTTC	CASRLAGNSYEQYF
TRBJ1-2	NA	NA	TRBV2	TGTGCCAGCAGTGAGACGACTATAAACTATGGCTACACCTTC	CASSETTINYGYTF
TRBJ2-5	once	NA	TRBV11-2	TGTGCCAGCAGCTTAGGGCCGGGGAGGGAGACCCAGTACTTC	CASSLGPGRETQYF
TRBJ1-4	NA	TRBD1	TRBV6-5	TGTGCCAGCAGTCACCCGACAGGGACTAATGAAAAACTGTTTTTT	CASSHPTGTNEKLFF
TRBJ2-3	NA	TRBD2	TRBV9	TGCGCCAGCAGCGTAGAGGACTCGGGGGGAGCAGTGGCGCAGTATTTT	CASSVEDSGGAVAQYF
TRBJ2-1	NA	TRBD2	TRBV27	TGTGCCAGCACCCGTCATGTGATGGCGGGAGGGCCAAGGGACGAGCAGTTCTTC	CASTRHVMAGGPRDEQFF
TRBJ2-1	NA	NA	TRBV5-1	TGCGCCAGCAGCTTGGCCGGGGAGTCCTACAATGAGCAGTTCTTC	CASSLAGESYNEQFF
TRBJ2-7	NA	NA	TRBV19	TGTGCCAGTAGTTTAACCGGGACTTTCTACGAGCAGTACTTC	CASSLTGTFYEQYF
TRBJ2-1	NA	NA	TRBV27	TGTGCCAGCAGTCTACTTGACAATGAGCAGTTCTTC	CASSLLDNEQFF
TRBJ2-7	NA	TRBD2	TRBV2	TGTGCCAGCCAACCACGGACTAGCGGGATGAACGAGCAGTACTTC	CASQPRTSGMNEQYF
TRBJ2-5	NA	TRBD2	TRBV13	TGTGCCAGCAGCTCCTCTTTACTAGCGGGATTGGAGGAGACCCAGTACTTC	CASSSSLLAGLEETQYF
TRBJ2-2	once	NA	TRBV7-2	TGTGCCAGCAGCTCCCGGGGAGGCCCCTCCACCGGGGAGCTGTTTTTT	CASSSRGGPSTGELFF
TRBJ2-7	NA	NA	TRBV7-9	TGTTCCAGCAGCGTCAGTCCCCAGGAGCAGTACTTC	CSSSVSPQEQYF
TRBJ1-2	NA	NA	TRBV7-2	TGTGCCAGCAGCTTCGACAGGATCTATGGCTACACCTTC	CASSFDRIYGYTF
TRBJ1-2	once	NA	TRBV28	TGTGCCAGCATTTCCCCGGGCGGGGTTCGCTACACCTTC	CASISPGGVRYTF
TRBJ2-2	once	TRBD2	TRBV28	TGTGCCAGCAGTTTGAGCGGGAGCCGGGCCGGGGAGCTGTTTTTT	CASSLSGSRAGELFF
TRBJ1-1	NA	TRBD1	TRBV5-4	TGTGCCAGCAGCTTGAACGGACAGGTACACACTGAAGCTTTCTTT	CASSLNGQVHTEAFF
TRBJ2-5	NA	NA	TRBV11-1	TGTGCCAGCAGCTTCCTATACCAAGAGACCCAGTACTTC	CASSFLYQETQYF
TRBJ2-2	NA	NA	TRBV19	TGTGCCAGTAGTAATGGGAGCGGAGGTGAGTTGGGGGAGCTGTTTTTT	CASSNGSGGELGELFF